Shown below are 22 T cell receptor beta chains from a single sample sequenced in a study of spatial heterogeneity in lung cancer. Regarding the study as a whole: Intratumoral expanded alpha and beta TCR counts were found to track tumor mutation counts.

Which antigens these TCRs recognize remains unknown. Stated time point: sample taken at primary tumor resection. A single record per CDR3 protein comes from TCRdb applying MiXCR to the 5' RACE reads. The repertoire holds about 11,000 distinct CDR3 sequences, with about an eighth as singletons. The sample in question was lung tumor tissue, obtained at surgery. The receptor set was obtained from a female donor with early-stage non-small cell lung cancer.

This clonotype was counted many times. V is TRBV6-2 or TRBV6-3 and J is TRBJ1-2; D is possibly TRBD1 (5 bases). The germline V gene encodes CDR1 MNHEY and CDR2 SVGEGT. V was cut by 2 bases and J by 7 bases, with 14 bases left in between. This CDR3 has 14 amino acids. DNA of the CDR3: TGTGCCAGCAGTTACGCGGGACTATCGGCTGGCTACACCTTC. Its translation is CASSYAGLSAGYTF.

This clonotype came up a few times. The V call is TRBV5-1, the J call TRBJ2-3, with D tentatively TRBD2 (6 bases). The germline CDR1 and CDR2 sequences are SGHRS and YFSETQ. V was pared by 4 bases and J by 4 bases, with 19 bases between. The length of the CDR3 is 16 residues. CDR3 sequence: CASSALSGAGPDTQYF. The CDR3 bases are TGCGCCAGCAGCGCCCTTAGCGGAGCCGGCCCAGATACGCAGTATTTT.

This clonotype showed up just a few times. The chain has TRBV29-1 and TRBJ1-1; 11 positions agree with TRBD1. Trimming took 1 base from V and 5 from J; bases not matched to a gene: 6. This CDR3 has 15 residues. In germline, CDR1 is SQVTM, CDR2 ANQGSEA. CDR3 coding DNA: TGCAGCGTTGAAGGGACAGGGGGCAGTGGGACTGAAGCTTTCTTT. It yields the protein CSVEGTGGSGTEAFF.

This clonotype was recorded at least ten times. The J gene is TRBJ2-1, the V gene TRBV11-3; 9 bases fit TRBD1. Germline loops: CDR1 SGHNT, CDR2 YENEEA. J gave up 1 base and V 5 bases, and 3 bases lay outside the gene matches. The CDR3 totals 15 residues. The CDR3 protein is CASSVGTGSYNEQFF. As DNA, the CDR3 is TGTGCCAGCAGCGTCGGGACAGGGTCCTACAATGAGCAGTTCTTC.

By sample share, this clonotype is medium-sized. The chain combines TRBV20-1 with TRBJ1-5; 10 nucleotides align to TRBD1. V lost 1 base and J lost 0; bases outside the gene matches: 15. CDR3 length equals 20 residues. Germline-derived CDR1 and CDR2 are DFQATT and SNEGSKA (reference sequence). This chain's CDR3 is CSARVGSGTGVGYSNQPQHF. The CDR3 DNA is TGCAGTGCTAGAGTGGGCTCCGGGACAGGGGTCGGGTATAGCAATCAGCCCCAGCATTTT.

The chain links TRBV27 to TRBJ2-7; 10 positions match TRBD1. This CDR3 is 14 amino acids long. V dropped 4 bases and J dropped 9; count of bases not matched to a gene: 9. The germline V gene encodes CDR1 MNHEY and CDR2 SMNVEV (reference sequence). CDR3 protein: CASSSRDRGRRQYF. The CDR3 DNA follows: TGTGCCAGCAGTTCCCGGGACAGGGGACGGAGGCAGTACTTC.

This clonotype has a count of ten or more. This chain links TRBV5-6 with TRBJ1-1, with D tentatively TRBD1 (5 bases). Germline assignment: CDR1 SGHDT and CDR2 YYEEEE. Trimming left V 2 bases short and J 4 bases short, with 12 bases between. CDR3 size: 14 residues. The CDR3 bases are TGTGCCAGCAGCTTCGGGGATAGGGGCACTGAAGCTTTCTTT. It is translated as CASSFGDRGTEAFF. The full variable domain, completed using reference TRBV5-6 and TRBJ1-1, is DAGVTQSPTHLIKTRGQQVTLRCSPKSGHDTVSWYQQALGQGPQFIFQYYEEEERQRGNFPDRFSGHQFPNYSSELNVNALLLGDSALYLCASSFGDRGTEAFFGQGTRLTVV.

There are many counts of this clonotype. This chain uses TRBV9 with TRBJ2-1; 7 positions agree with TRBD1. Per germline, CDR1 SGDLS and CDR2 YYNGEE. Unmatched junction bases numbered 10, after V lost 4 bases and J lost 0 bases. The CDR3 extends over 17 amino acids. Here the CDR3 reads CASSPGQAPSSYNEQFF. In nucleotides, the CDR3 is TGTGCCAGCAGCCCTGGACAGGCCCCGAGCTCCTACAATGAGCAGTTCTTC.

This clonotype is judged medium-sized. This chain connects TRBV6-6 to TRBJ2-7, with D possibly matching TRBD1 (6 bases). Looked up from germline, CDR1 is MNHNY and CDR2 is SVGAGI (reference sequence). Trimming shortened V by 2 bases and J by 0 bases, and 23 bases separated the two germline ends. CDR3 length: 19 residues. CDR3: CASSYGGGPTISSSYEQYF. The CDR3, as DNA: TGTGCCAGCAGTTACGGTGGGGGCCCCACAATCTCTAGCTCCTACGAGCAGTACTTC.

Ten or more counts support this clonotype. The chain links TRBV16 to TRBJ1-1; D remains unclear. The germline V gene encodes CDR1 KGHSY and CDR2 FQNENV. Trimming stripped 2 bases from V and 4 bases from J, with 14 bases between. This CDR3 has 15 residues. The CDR3 region has the DNA TGTGCCAGCAGCCAACGGAGTTCCGGAAGCACTGAAGCTTTCTTT. Its translation: CASSQRSSGSTEAFF.

This sequence joins TRBV4-2 and TRBJ1-1; D is unclear. Germline V gives CDR1 LGHNA, CDR2 YNFKEQ. V was shortened by 0 bases and J by 3 bases, with 5 bases between the two germline ends. The CDR3 consists of 13 residues. As DNA, the CDR3 is TGTGCCAGCAGCCAAGAGGGTTACACTGAAGCTTTCTTT. Residues: CASSQEGYTEAFF.

In this sample, this clonotype turned up many times. The rearrangement links TRBV7-8 to TRBJ2-3, with 13 bases identical to TRBD2. The germline V gene has CDR1 SGHVS and CDR2 FQNEAQ. J lost 4 bases, V lost 5 bases, and 6 bases had no gene match. This CDR3 contains 16 residues. CDR3 bases: TGTGCCAGCAGCCTAAGACTAGCGGGGGGTGCAGATACGCAGTATTTT. This codes for CASSLRLAGGADTQYF.

This clonotype was picked up many times. This chain joins TRBV10-3 and TRBJ2-1; D is uncertain. Germline loops: CDR1 ENHRY, CDR2 SYGVKD. The CDR3 runs 10 residues. The V end was cut by 3 bases, the J end by 9 bases, with 3 bases between. The DNA for the CDR3 is TGTGCCATCAGTGATGGTGAGCAGTTCTTC. Translating gives CAISDGEQFF.

This clonotype was seen at least ten times. V is TRBV18 and J is TRBJ1-2; tentatively, D is TRBD1 (5 bases). Germline values: CDR1 KGHSH, CDR2 LQKENI. The CDR3 totals 15 residues. V was pared by 2 bases and J by 4 bases, with 14 bases between. The CDR3 DNA sequence: TGTGCCAGCTCACCAGCGGCGGGGCTAGGCTATGGCTACACCTTC. This encodes CASSPAAGLGYGYTF.

This clonotype was found a few times. This rearrangement joins TRBV6-1 to TRBJ2-5, with D perhaps TRBD1 or TRBD2 (6 bases each). Germline V lookup: CDR1 MNHNS, CDR2 SASEGT. There are 15 residues in the CDR3. The germline V and J ends were trimmed by 4 bases and 5 bases, with 17 bases remaining between them. The CDR3 nucleotides read TGTGCCAGCAGTGCCTCATGGGGGGCGACGGAGACCCAGTACTTC. It specifies CASSASWGATETQYF.

For this clonotype: Possible read error: a much larger clone is one base away. The chain is built from TRBV29-1 and TRBJ2-5, with 7 nucleotides matching TRBD2. Germline CDR1 is SQVTM and CDR2 is ANQGSEA. The CDR3 is 12 residues long. Here the CDR3 reads CSHERGEETQYF. The CDR3 DNA is TGCAGTCACGAGCGGGGTGAAGAGACCCAGTACTTC.

This clonotype has ten or more counts. This sequence joins TRBV7-2 and TRBJ2-5, with TRBD1 matching over 7 bases. Germline CDR1 is SGHTA and CDR2 is FQGNSA. This CDR3 spans 16 amino acids. With V trimmed by 5 bases and J by 2 bases, 11 bases remained unmatched. The CDR3 DNA sequence: TGTGCCAGCAGCAAACCACAGGGGAGAGGGCAAGAGACCCAGTACTTC. Amino acids: CASSKPQGRGQETQYF.

This rearrangement joins TRBV4-1 to TRBJ2-5, with TRBD2 identical over 8 bases. The V gene end was trimmed by 0 bases and the J gene end by 5 bases; junction bases not matched to a gene: 2. CDR3 length: 14 amino acids. Per the germline V gene, CDR1 is MGHRA and CDR2 is YSYEKL. The DNA for the CDR3 is TGCGCCAGCAGCCAAGAGGGACTAGAGGAGACCCAGTACTTC. It encodes CASSQEGLEETQYF.

This clonotype was picked up many times. J is TRBJ2-1 and V is TRBV12-3 or TRBV12-4, with 8 bases identical to TRBD2. The CDR3 runs to 13 residues. The J segment lost 12 bases and the V segment lost 5 bases, leaving 9 bases of the junction unmatched. In DNA, the CDR3 is TGTGCCAGCAGTCGGGACCGGGGGGGCCCGCAGTTCTTC. Its translation: CASSRDRGGPQFF.

Judged by abundance, this clonotype is medium-sized. The V gene is TRBV12-3 or TRBV12-4, the J gene TRBJ1-5; no firm D call. This CDR3 contains 15 residues. Trimming cost V 3 bases and J 0 bases, with 9 bases left between them. The CDR3 DNA follows: TGTGCCAGCAGTTTCAACACCAATAGCAATCAGCCCCAGCATTTT. Residues: CASSFNTNSNQPQHF.

The V gene is TRBV7-8, the J gene TRBJ2-5; no reliable D call. Germline V gene sequence: CDR1 SGHVS, CDR2 FQNEAQ. The V and J ends lost 2 bases and 5 bases respectively, with 3 bases between them. The CDR3 totals 11 residues. In nucleotides, the CDR3 is TGTGCCAGCAGCTTAAGCGAGACCCAGTACTTC. The encoded protein is CASSLSETQYF.

This clonotype is medium-sized in the sample. The junction departs from the called germline gene at one end, perhaps through a read error. The CDR3 loop is CSASVGASKDTQYF. The CDR3 region has the DNA TGCAGTGCTAGTGTCGGGGCCAGCAAAGATACGCAGTATTTT. This chain joins TRBV20-1 and TRBJ2-3; either TRBD1 or TRBD2 may supply D (5 bases each). Germline V lookup: CDR1 DFQATT, CDR2 SNEGSKA (reference sequence). This CDR3 region has 14 residues.